The T cell receptor beta chain under discussion was sequenced for a study of blood T cell repertoires in COVID-19. Study-level background: Sources were T cells, B-cell-depleted T cells, or PBMCs; the material itself was cDNA or gDNA.

Here immunoSEQ multiplex PCR was the method, and the copy in TCRdb shows in-frame clones only, minus some. The sample has about 280,000 clones, 85% seen once; the top ten hold 2.5% to 3%. The V gene's germline CDR1 is SNHLY and CDR2 FYNNEI. Trimming removed 9 bases from V and 1 base from J, with 12 bases in between. The CDR3 spans 13 residues. The sample was PBMCs or T cells enriched from blood (not recorded which). The sequence came from a woman aged 50 to 60 who had recovered from COVID-19. This sequence joins TRBV2 and TRBJ2-5; the D is unclear. As DNA, the CDR3 is TGTGCCAGTCTCTACTACGTCCAAGAGACCCAGTACTTC. Protein sequence: CASLYYVQETQYF.